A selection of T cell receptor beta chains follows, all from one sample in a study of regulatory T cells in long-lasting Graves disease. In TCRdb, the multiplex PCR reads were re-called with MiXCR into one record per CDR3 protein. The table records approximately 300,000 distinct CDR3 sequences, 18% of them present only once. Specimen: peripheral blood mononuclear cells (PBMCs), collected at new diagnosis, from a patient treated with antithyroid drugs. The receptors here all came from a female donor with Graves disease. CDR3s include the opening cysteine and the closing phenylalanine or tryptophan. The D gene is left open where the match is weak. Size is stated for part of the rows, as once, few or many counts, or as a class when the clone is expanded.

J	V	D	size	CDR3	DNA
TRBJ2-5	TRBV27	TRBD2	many	CASSPPGLASRGGTQYF	TGTGCCAGCAGTCCCCCCGGACTAGCGTCCAGGGGAGGGACCCAGTACTTC
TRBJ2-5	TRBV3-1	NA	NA	CASSPTPWAQETQYF	TGTGCCAGCAGCCCAACACCCTGGGCTCAAGAGACCCAGTACTTC
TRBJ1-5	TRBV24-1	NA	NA	CATSDSGLGQPQHF	TGTGCCACCAGTGATTCAGGGTTAGGTCAGCCCCAGCATTTT
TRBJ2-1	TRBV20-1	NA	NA	CSATPLRGDLREQFF	TGCAGTGCTACACCCCTAAGGGGTGATCTTCGGGAGCAGTTCTTC
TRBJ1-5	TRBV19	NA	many	CASSPWNQPQHF	TGTGCCAGTAGTCCCTGGAATCAGCCCCAGCATTTT
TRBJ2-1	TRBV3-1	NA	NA	CASSPTGTTYNEQFF	TGTGCCAGCAGCCCTACCGGGACAACCTACAATGAGCAGTTCTTC
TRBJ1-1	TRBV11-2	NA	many	CASSIQGGGLNTEAFF	TGTGCCAGCAGCATTCAGGGTGGGGGGCTGAACACTGAAGCTTTCTTT
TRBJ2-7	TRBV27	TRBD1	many	CASSYAGQGAHEQYF	TGTGCCAGCAGTTACGCGGGACAGGGGGCCCACGAGCAGTACTTC
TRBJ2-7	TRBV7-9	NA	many	CASSLTPAGGLNYEQYF	TGTGCCAGCAGCTTAACACCTGCCGGGGGACTCAACTACGAGCAGTACTTC
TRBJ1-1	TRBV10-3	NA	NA	CAIKGGEGLNTEAFF	TGTGCCATCAAGGGGGGGGAGGGGCTGAACACTGAAGCTTTCTTT
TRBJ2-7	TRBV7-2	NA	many	CASSRSMDYEQYF	TGTGCCAGCAGCAGATCGATGGACTACGAGCAGTACTTC
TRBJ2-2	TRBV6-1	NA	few	CASKRVNTGELFF	TGTGCCAGCAAGAGGGTAAACACCGGGGAGCTGTTTTTT
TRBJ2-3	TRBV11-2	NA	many	CASSLGQFPSTDTQYF	TGTGCCAGCAGCCTAGGCCAGTTCCCTAGCACAGATACGCAGTATTTT
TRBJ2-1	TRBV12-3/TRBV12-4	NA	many	CASSLAGVVSNEQFF	TGTGCCAGCAGTTTAGCGGGAGTGGTTTCCAATGAGCAGTTCTTC
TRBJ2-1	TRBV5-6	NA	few	CASSLQGGYNEQFF	TGTGCCAGCAGCTTGCAGGGAGGCTACAATGAGCAGTTCTTC
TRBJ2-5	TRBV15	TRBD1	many	CATSRDGDRADTQYF	TGTGCCACCAGCAGAGACGGGGACAGGGCGGACACCCAGTACTTC
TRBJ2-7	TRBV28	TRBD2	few	CASSPIAGIPHEQYF	TGTGCCAGCAGTCCAATAGCGGGAATTCCCCACGAGCAGTACTTC
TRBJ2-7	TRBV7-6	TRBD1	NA	CASSSLGTGSSYEQYF	TGTGCCAGCAGCTCCCTTGGGACAGGGAGCTCCTACGAGCAGTACTTC
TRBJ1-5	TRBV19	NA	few	CASSAHRANQPQHF	TGTGCCAGTAGTGCCCACAGGGCCAATCAGCCCCAGCATTTT
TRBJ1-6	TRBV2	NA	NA	CASGDRQAQSSSYNSPLHF	TGTGCCAGCGGGGACCGACAGGCGCAGTCTAGCTCCTATAATTCACCCCTCCACTTT
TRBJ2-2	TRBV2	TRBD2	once	CASTPGLASATGELFF	TGTGCCAGCACCCCGGGACTAGCGTCGGCCACCGGGGAGCTGTTTTTT
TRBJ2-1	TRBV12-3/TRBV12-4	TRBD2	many	CASTKPGLAVDEQFF	TGTGCCAGCACTAAACCGGGACTAGCGGTCGATGAGCAGTTCTTC
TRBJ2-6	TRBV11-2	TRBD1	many	CASSLDWTGAPHSGANVLTF	TGTGCCAGCAGCTTAGATTGGACAGGGGCCCCCCACTCTGGGGCCAACGTCCTGACTTTC
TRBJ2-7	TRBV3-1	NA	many	CASSQVAYEQYF	TGTGCCAGCAGCCAAGTCGCCTACGAGCAGTACTTC
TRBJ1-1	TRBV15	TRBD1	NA	CATSTRTGTTEAFF	TGTGCCACCAGCACGAGGACAGGGACCACTGAAGCTTTCTTT
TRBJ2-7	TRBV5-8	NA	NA	CASSFGSAGPWREQYF	TGTGCCAGCAGCTTTGGGTCGGCGGGGCCGTGGAGGGAGCAGTACTTC
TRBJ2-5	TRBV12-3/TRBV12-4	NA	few	CASSQQGGQETQYF	TGTGCCAGCAGTCAACAGGGAGGGCAAGAGACCCAGTACTTC
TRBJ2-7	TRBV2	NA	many	CASSPLVEQYF	TGTGCCAGCAGTCCCTTGGTCGAGCAGTACTTC
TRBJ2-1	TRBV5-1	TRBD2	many	CASSSASGSALNEQFF	TGCGCCAGCAGCAGTGCTAGCGGGAGTGCCCTCAATGAGCAGTTCTTC
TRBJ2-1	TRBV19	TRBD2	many	CASGRNLAGGSYNEQFF	TGTGCCAGTGGCAGGAATTTAGCGGGAGGTTCCTACAATGAGCAGTTCTTC
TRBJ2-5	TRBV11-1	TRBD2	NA	CASSMFWTSVGETQYF	TGTGCCAGCAGTATGTTCTGGACTAGCGTCGGAGAGACCCAGTACTTC
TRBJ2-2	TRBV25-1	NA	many	CASSGSGTGELFF	TGTGCCAGCAGTGGGTCCGGGACCGGGGAGCTGTTTTTT
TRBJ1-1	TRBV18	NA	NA	CASSPAGGNTEAFF	TGTGCCAGCTCACCGGCAGGAGGAAACACTGAAGCTTTCTTT
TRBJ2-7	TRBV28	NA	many	CASRQSVHEQYF	TGTGCCAGCAGACAGAGCGTCCACGAGCAGTACTTC
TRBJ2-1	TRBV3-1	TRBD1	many	CASSQAVGQGFYNEQFF	TGTGCCAGCAGCCAAGCGGTAGGACAGGGCTTCTACAATGAGCAGTTCTTC
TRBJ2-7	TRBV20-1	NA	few	CSANGLQGGYYEQYF	TGCAGTGCCAACGGGTTACAGGGAGGCTACTACGAGCAGTACTTC
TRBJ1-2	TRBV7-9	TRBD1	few	CASSLDRPNYGYTF	TGTGCCAGCAGCTTGGACAGGCCGAACTATGGCTACACCTTC
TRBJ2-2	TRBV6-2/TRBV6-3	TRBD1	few	CASSGDSNTGELFF	TGTGCCAGCAGTGGGGACAGTAACACCGGGGAGCTGTTTTTT
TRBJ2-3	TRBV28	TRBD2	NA	CASTMGGEGLEDTQYF	TGTGCCAGCACCATGGGGGGGGAGGGCCTCGAGGATACGCAGTATTTT
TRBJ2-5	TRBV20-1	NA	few	CSARDTHQETQYF	TGCAGTGCTAGAGATACCCACCAAGAGACCCAGTACTTC
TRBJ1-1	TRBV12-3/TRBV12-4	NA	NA	CASSFRQGTEAFF	TGTGCCAGCAGTTTTCGCCAAGGAACTGAAGCTTTCTTT
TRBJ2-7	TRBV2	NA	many	CASTTSLMSSYEQYF	TGTGCCAGTACAACTAGTCTAATGAGCTCCTACGAGCAGTACTTC
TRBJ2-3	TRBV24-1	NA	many	CATEKNTDTQYF	TGTGCCACCGAAAAGAACACAGATACGCAGTATTTT
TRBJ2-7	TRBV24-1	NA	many	CATSEPGGYEQYF	TGTGCCACCAGTGAACCCGGGGGTTACGAGCAGTACTTC
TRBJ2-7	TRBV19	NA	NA	CASSIVIGPYEQYF	TGTGCCAGTAGTATAGTCATAGGCCCTTACGAGCAGTACTTC
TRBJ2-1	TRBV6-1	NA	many	CASSDYSGTTNEQFF	TGTGCCAGCAGCGATTACTCCGGGACAACCAATGAGCAGTTCTTC
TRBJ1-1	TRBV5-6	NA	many	CASSYRRGEAFF	TGTGCCAGCAGCTACCGTAGGGGTGAAGCTTTCTTT
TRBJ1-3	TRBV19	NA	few	CASSTPDSAFSGNTIYF	TGTGCCAGTAGTACCCCAGACAGCGCTTTCTCTGGAAACACCATATATTTT
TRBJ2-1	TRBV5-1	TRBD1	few	CASSSDLGQGWNEQFF	TGCGCCAGCAGCAGTGACCTCGGACAGGGTTGGAATGAGCAGTTCTTC
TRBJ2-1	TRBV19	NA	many	CASNQSPYNEQFF	TGTGCCAGTAACCAGAGCCCCTACAATGAGCAGTTCTTC
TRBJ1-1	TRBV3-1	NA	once	CASSQASGSTEALF	TGTGCCAGCAGCCAAGCCTCGGGTAGCACTGAAGCTTTGTTT
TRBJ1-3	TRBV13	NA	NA	CASSTAGNTIYF	TGTGCCAGCAGCACGGCTGGAAACACCATATATTTT
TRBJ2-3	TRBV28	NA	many	CASTITDTQYF	TGTGCCAGCACCATCACAGATACGCAGTATTTT